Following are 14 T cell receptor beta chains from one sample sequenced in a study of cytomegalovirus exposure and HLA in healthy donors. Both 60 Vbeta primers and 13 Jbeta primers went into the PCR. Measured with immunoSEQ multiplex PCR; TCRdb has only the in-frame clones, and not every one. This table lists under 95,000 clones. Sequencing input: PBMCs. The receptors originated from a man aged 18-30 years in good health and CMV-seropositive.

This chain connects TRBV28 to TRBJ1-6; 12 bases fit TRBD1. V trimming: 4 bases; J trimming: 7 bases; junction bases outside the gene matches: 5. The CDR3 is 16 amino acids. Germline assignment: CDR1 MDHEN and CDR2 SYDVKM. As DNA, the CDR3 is TGTGCCAGCAGTTACGGGACAGGGGGCGCGAATTCACCCCTCCACTTT. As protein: CASSYGTGGANSPLHF.

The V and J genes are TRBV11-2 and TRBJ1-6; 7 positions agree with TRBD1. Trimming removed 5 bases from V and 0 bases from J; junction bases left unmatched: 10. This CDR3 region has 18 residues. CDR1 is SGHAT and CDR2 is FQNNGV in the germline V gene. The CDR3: CASSRTGTESSYNSPLHF. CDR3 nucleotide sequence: TGTGCCAGCAGCCGGACCGGGACAGAGAGCTCCTATAATTCACCCCTCCACTTT.

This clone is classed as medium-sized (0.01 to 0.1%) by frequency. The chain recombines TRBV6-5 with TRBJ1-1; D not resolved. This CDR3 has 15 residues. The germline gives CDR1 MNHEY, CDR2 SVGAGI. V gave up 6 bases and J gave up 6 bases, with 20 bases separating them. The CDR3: CASSQDFPGNAEAFF. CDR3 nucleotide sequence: TGTGCCAGCAGCCAGGATTTCCCAGGTAACGCTGAAGCTTTCTTT.

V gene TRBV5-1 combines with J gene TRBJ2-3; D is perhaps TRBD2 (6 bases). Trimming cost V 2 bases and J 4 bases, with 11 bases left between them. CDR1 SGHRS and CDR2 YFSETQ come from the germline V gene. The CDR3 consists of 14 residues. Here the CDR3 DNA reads TGCGCCAGCAGCTTTGGGGAGGCGGCAGATACGCAGTATTTT. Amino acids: CASSFGEAADTQYF.

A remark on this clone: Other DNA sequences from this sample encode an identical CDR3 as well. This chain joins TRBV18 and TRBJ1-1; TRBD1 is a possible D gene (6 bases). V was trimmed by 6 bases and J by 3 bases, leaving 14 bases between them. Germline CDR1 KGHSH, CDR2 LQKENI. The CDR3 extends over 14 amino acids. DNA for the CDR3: TGTGCCAGCTCTCCCGGGGGGGCCCACACTGAAGCTTTCTTT. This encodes CASSPGGAHTEAFF. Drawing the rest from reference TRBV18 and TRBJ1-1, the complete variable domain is NAGVMQNPRHLVRRRGQEARLRCSPMKGHSHVYWYRQLPEEGLKFMVYLQKENIIDESGMPKERFSAEFPKEGPSILRIQQVVRGDSAAYFCASSPGGAHTEAFFGQGTRLTVV.

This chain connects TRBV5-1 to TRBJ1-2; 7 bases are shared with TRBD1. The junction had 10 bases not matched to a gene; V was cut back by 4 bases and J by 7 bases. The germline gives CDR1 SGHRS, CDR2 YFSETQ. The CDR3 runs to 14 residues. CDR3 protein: CASSHGTAASGYTF. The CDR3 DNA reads TGCGCCAGCAGCCACGGGACAGCCGCCTCTGGCTACACCTTC.

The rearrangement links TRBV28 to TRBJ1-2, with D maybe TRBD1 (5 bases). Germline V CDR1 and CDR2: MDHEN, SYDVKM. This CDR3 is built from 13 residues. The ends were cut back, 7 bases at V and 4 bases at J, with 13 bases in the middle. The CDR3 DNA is TGTGCCAGCACCCGTACAGGACGCTATGGCTACACCTTC. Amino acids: CASTRTGRYGYTF.

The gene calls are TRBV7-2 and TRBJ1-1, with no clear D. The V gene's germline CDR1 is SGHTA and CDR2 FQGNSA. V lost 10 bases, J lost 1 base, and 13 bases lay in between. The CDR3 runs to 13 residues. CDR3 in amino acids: CATRWAQNTEAFF. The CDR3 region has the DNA TGTGCCACCCGATGGGCCCAGAACACTGAAGCTTTCTTT.

The CDR3 spells CASSQMTSGHNEQFF. The DNA of the CDR3 is TGTGCCAGCAGCCAGATGACTAGCGGGCACAATGAGCAGTTCTTC. The chain carries TRBV7-8 and TRBJ2-1, with 10 bases aligning to TRBD2. Germline CDR1 and CDR2: SGHVS and FQNEAQ. The ends lost 5 bases at V and 5 bases at J; junction bases unmatched: 6. The CDR3 has 15 amino acids.

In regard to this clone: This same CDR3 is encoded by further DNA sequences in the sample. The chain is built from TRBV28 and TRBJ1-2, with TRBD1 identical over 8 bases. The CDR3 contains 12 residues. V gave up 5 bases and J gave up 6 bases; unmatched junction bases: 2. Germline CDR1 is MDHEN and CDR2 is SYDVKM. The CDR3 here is CASSRQGHGYTF. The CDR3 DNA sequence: TGTGCCAGCAGTCGACAGGGGCATGGCTACACCTTC.

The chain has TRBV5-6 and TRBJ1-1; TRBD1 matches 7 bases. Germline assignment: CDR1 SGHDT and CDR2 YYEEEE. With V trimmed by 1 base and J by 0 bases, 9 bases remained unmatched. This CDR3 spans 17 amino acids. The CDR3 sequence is CASSLLIGQVMNTEAFF. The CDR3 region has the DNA TGTGCCAGCAGCTTGTTAATTGGACAGGTGATGAACACTGAAGCTTTCTTT.

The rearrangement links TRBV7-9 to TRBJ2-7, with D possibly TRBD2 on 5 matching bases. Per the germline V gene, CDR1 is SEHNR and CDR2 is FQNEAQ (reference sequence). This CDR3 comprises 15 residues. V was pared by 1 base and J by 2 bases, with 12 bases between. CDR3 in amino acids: CASSLGSLRAYEQYF. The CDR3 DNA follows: TGTGCCAGCAGCTTAGGCAGTCTGAGGGCCTACGAGCAGTACTTC.

The DNA of the CDR3 is TGTGCCAGCAGTTTAGCCCTAGCGGGGGTCACAGATACGCAGTATTTT. Protein sequence: CASSLALAGVTDTQYF. V gene TRBV28 combines with J gene TRBJ2-3; TRBD2 matches at 10 bases. Germline V gene lookup returns CDR1 MDHEN and CDR2 SYDVKM. The CDR3 totals 16 residues. The junction had 4 bases not matched to a gene; V was cut back by 2 bases and J by 2 bases.

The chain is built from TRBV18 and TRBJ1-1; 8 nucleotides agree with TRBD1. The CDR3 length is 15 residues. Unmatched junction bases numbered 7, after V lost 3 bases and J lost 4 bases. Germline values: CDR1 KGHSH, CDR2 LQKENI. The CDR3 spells CASSPQTGGGTEAFF. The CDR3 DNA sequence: TGTGCCAGCTCACCGCAAACAGGGGGAGGCACTGAAGCTTTCTTT.